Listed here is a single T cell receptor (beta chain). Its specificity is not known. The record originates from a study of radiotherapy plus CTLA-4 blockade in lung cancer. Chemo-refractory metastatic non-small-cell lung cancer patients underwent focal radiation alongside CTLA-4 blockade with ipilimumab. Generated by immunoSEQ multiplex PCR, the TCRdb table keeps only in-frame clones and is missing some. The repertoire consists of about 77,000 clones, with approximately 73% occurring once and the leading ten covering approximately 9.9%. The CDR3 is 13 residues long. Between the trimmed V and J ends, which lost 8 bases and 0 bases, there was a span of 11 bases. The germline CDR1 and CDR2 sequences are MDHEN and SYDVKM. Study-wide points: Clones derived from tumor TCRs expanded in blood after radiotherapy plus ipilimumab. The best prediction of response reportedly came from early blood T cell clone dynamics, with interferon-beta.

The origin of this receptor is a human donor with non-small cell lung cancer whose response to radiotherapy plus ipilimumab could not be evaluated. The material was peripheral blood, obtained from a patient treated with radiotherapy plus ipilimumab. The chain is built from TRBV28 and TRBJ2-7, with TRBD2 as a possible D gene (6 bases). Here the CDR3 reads CASGGNPSYEQYF. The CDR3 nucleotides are TGTGCCAGCGGGGGGAACCCCTCCTACGAGCAGTACTTC.